The source of this TCR beta chain is a study of cytomegalovirus exposure and HLA in healthy donors. Trimming took off 8 bases at V and 3 bases at J, with 5 bases between the two ends. CDR1 and CDR2 (germline): SGHTA, FQGNSA. This CDR3 comprises 10 residues. It was with 60 Vbeta and 13 Jbeta primers that the PCR ran. Repertoires were generated with immunoSEQ multiplex PCR, while TCRdb's copy carries only in-frame clones and drops some. This listing includes fewer than 85,000 clones. This clonotype was obtained from a young man in good health and CMV-seronegative. The chain couples TRBV7-2 to TRBJ2-7, with TRBD2 as a possible D gene (5 bases). The sequencing input was PBMCs. The chain's CDR3 is CASGSYEQYF. The CDR3 bases are TGTGCCAGCGGGAGCTACGAGCAGTACTTC.